In its sample, the clone carrying this T cell receptor beta chain was seen a few times. The antigen remains undetermined. TCRdb used MiXCR to reprocess the reads, holding one entry per CDR3 protein. The sample shows roughly 500,000 distinct CDR3 sequences, approximately 10% of them seen only once. The CDR3 runs to 14 residues. Germline V lookup: CDR1 SNHLY, CDR2 FYNNEI. Trimming took off 5 bases at V and 3 bases at J, with 13 bases between the two ends. These data belong to a study of T cell repertoires in cytomegalovirus infection. Study-wide background: Evidence of both CMV infection and a matching HLA type came from public TCR beta signatures. Study-wide points: Cumulated frequencies of public TCR beta families served to identify carriers of CMV plus the relevant HLA. Across the ex vivo response, the dominant clonotypes were HLA-C-restricted CMV-specific TCR beta clonotypes.

Source material: PBMCs. This chain uses TRBV2 with TRBJ1-1; weak D call: TRBD1 (6 bases). The receptor comes from a human donor in good health (CMV status not recorded). Some clones in this sample may be carry-over from other donors' samples. The DNA for the CDR3 is TGTGCCAGCAGTAACAGGGAGGCGGACACTGAAGCTTTCTTT. Its translation is CASSNREADTEAFF.